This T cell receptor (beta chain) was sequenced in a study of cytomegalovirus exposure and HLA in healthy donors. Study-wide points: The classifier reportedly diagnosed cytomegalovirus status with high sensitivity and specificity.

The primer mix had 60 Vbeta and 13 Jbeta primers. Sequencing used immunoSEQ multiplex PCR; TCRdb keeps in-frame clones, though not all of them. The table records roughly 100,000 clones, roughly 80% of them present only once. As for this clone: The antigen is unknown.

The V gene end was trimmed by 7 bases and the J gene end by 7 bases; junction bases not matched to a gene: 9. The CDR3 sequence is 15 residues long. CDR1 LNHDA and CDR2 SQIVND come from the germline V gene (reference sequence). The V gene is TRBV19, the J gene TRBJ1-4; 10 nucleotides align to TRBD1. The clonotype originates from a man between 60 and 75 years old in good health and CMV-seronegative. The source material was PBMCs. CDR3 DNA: TGTGCCAGTATCGACAGGGGGCTAGGGAGTGAAAAACTGTTTTTT. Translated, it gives CASIDRGLGSEKLFF.